One T cell receptor beta chain is described in this entry. The data were taken from a study of graft-versus-host responses after intestinal transplantation. Study-level information: After anti-thymocyte globulin induction, recipients took tacrolimus and steroids for roughly three years.

This table comes from immunoSEQ multiplex PCR, and its TCRdb copy is limited to in-frame clones, with some not included. This sample has 43,000 or so clones, with around 96% found just once. CDR1 KGHSH and CDR2 LQKENI come from the germline V gene. Trimming cost V 0 bases and J 4 bases, with 25 bases left between them. This CDR3 contains 19 residues. This receptor was identified in a human patient who received an intestinal transplant, so some T cells may come from the graft donor. The source was PBMCs, collected roughly 51 weeks after intestinal transplant. The chain joins TRBV18 to TRBJ2-7; possible D gene TRBD2, 8 bases. CDR3 nucleotides: TGTGCCAGCTCACCACCGGAGACAGGGACTAGATACGGTACTTACGAGCAGTACTTC. Amino acids: CASSPPETGTRYGTYEQYF.